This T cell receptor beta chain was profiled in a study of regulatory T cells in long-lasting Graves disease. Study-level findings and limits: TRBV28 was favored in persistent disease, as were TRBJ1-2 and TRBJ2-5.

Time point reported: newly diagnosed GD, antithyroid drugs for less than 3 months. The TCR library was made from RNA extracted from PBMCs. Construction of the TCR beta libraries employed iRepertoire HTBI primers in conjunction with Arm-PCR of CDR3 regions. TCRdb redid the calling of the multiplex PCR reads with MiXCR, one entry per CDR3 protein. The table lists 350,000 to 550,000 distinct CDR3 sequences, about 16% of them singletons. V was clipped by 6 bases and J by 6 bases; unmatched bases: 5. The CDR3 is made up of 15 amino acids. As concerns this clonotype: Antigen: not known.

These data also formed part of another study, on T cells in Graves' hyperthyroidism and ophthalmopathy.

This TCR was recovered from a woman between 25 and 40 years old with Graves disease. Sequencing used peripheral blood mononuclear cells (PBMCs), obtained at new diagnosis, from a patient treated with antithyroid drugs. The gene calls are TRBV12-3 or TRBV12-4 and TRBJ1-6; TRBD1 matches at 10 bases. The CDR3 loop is CASRSGQGFNSPLHF. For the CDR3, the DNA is TGTGCCAGCAGATCGGGACAGGGGTTTAATTCACCCCTCCACTTT.